The 25 T cell receptor beta chains below come from one sample, sequenced in a study of cytomegalovirus exposure and HLA in healthy donors. The PCR ran on 60 Vbeta and 13 Jbeta primers. The method was immunoSEQ multiplex PCR; TCRdb's version includes in-frame clones alone and lacks a portion of them. The sample records approximately 260,000 clones, just under 85% being singletons. Sequencing was performed on PBMCs. Every receptor here comes from a middle-aged woman in good health and CMV-seropositive.

The CDR3 DNA reads as TGTGCCAGTAGTACCTCCAAAGGCGGGTACGAGCAGTACTTC. Its protein product is CASSTSKGGYEQYF. The gene calls are TRBV19 and TRBJ2-7; possibly TRBD2 for D (5 bases). The CDR3 contains 14 residues. Deletions cut 4 bases from V and 4 bases from J, with 14 bases between. Germline-derived CDR1 and CDR2 are LNHDA and SQIVND (reference sequence).

V gene TRBV18 combines with J gene TRBJ1-1; TRBD1 matches at 7 bases. From germline, CDR1 is KGHSH and CDR2 LQKENI. With 3 bases clipped from V and 2 bases from J, the junction kept 3 bases outside the gene matches. The CDR3 is 14 amino acids. The chain's CDR3 is CASSPDRTNTEAFF. CDR3 nucleotide sequence: TGTGCCAGCTCACCGGACAGGACCAACACTGAAGCTTTCTTT.

The rearrangement uses TRBV27 and TRBJ2-5; 8 bases are a match to TRBD2. V was pared by 8 bases and J by 1 base, with 9 bases of the junction left unmatched. The germline V gene has CDR1 MNHEY and CDR2 SMNVEV (reference sequence). The CDR3 contains 15 residues. The CDR3 protein is CASGPILAAQETQYF. The CDR3 bases are TGTGCCAGCGGACCGATACTAGCGGCCCAAGAGACCCAGTACTTC.

The rearrangement links TRBV11-2 to TRBJ1-1; D ambiguous. V was cut by 2 bases and J by 11 bases, with 9 bases left in between. The CDR3 runs to 11 residues. CDR1 is SGHAT, CDR2 FQNNGV, per germline. In DNA, the CDR3 is TGTGCCAGCAGCTTAAGCGTTGGCGCTTTCTTT. It specifies CASSLSVGAFF.

The chain carries TRBV13 and TRBJ2-1, with 7 bases identical to TRBD2. The CDR3 has 14 amino acids. V lost 0 bases and J lost 4; bases outside the gene matches: 0. Germline CDR1 and CDR2: PRHDT and FYEKMQ (reference sequence). CDR3 region: CASSLGLAYNEQFF. CDR3 nucleotide sequence: TGTGCCAGCAGCTTAGGACTAGCGTACAATGAGCAGTTCTTC. The whole variable domain, remainder taken from reference TRBV13 and TRBJ2-1, is AAGVIQSPRHLIKEKRETATLKCYPIPRHDTVYWYQQGPGQDPQFLISFYEKMQSDKGSIPDRFSAQQFSDYHSELNMSSLELGDSALYFCASSLGLAYNEQFFGPGTRLTVL.

The rearrangement links TRBV7-9 to TRBJ2-7; 12 bases agree with TRBD2. Per germline, CDR1 SEHNR and CDR2 FQNEAQ (reference sequence). Losses at the gene ends were 5 bases for V and 2 bases for J; bases not matched to a gene: 10. The CDR3 is made up of 17 amino acids. DNA for the CDR3: TGTGCCAGCAGCCCCCTGACTAGCGGGAGTCGGACCTACGAGCAGTACTTC. Translation gives CASSPLTSGSRTYEQYF.

The chain is built from TRBV5-6 and TRBJ2-6, with 8 bases matching TRBD1. The CDR3 is 17 residues long. V gave up 4 bases and J gave up 3 bases; unmatched junction bases: 9. Germline V CDR1 and CDR2: SGHDT, YYEEEE. CDR3 DNA: TGTGCCAGCAGCCCCACGGACAGGGCGCTTGGGGCCAACGTCCTGACTTTC. This sequence encodes CASSPTDRALGANVLTF. The full variable domain, its missing parts supplied by reference TRBV5-6 and TRBJ2-6, is DAGVTQSPTHLIKTRGQQVTLRCSPKSGHDTVSWYQQALGQGPQFIFQYYEEEERQRGNFPDRFSGHQFPNYSSELNVNALLLGDSALYLCASSPTDRALGANVLTFGAGSRLTVL.

The chain combines TRBV7-2 with TRBJ2-5; TRBD1 is a possible D gene (5 bases). CDR1 is SGHTA, CDR2 FQGNSA, per germline. V gave up 1 base and J gave up 7 bases, with 13 bases separating them. The CDR3 contains 14 residues. The DNA of the CDR3 is TGTGCCAGCAGCTTAGATCAGGGCTCGGGGACCCAGTACTTC. Translating it yields CASSLDQGSGTQYF.

The CDR3 region has the DNA TGTGCCAGCGGCTCCATCCTGAGCTCCTACAATGAGCAGTTCTTC. It specifies CASGSILSSYNEQFF. This chain connects TRBV7-9 to TRBJ2-1, with D uncertain. V was cut by 8 bases and J by 0 bases, with 14 bases left in between. CDR3 length equals 15 residues. CDR1 is SEHNR and CDR2 is FQNEAQ in the germline V gene (reference sequence).

This chain joins TRBV18 and TRBJ1-2, with 9 bases matching TRBD1. Germline V lookup: CDR1 KGHSH, CDR2 LQKENI. The CDR3 totals 19 residues. Germline trimming cut 2 bases from V and 7 bases from J; bases unmatched to any gene: 20. The CDR3 sequence is CASSPYRSGDRVARPGYTF. For the CDR3, the DNA is TGTGCCAGCTCACCATATAGGTCTGGGGACAGGGTAGCTCGACCTGGCTACACCTTC.

This chain links TRBV6-1 with TRBJ2-2; 12 bases fit TRBD1. CDR1 is MNHNS, CDR2 SASEGT, per germline. V lost 6 bases to trimming and J lost 6 bases; unmatched junction nucleotides: 5. CDR3 size: 15 residues. CDR3 residues: CASSPGTGGAGELFF. The CDR3 DNA sequence: TGTGCCAGCAGCCCCGGGACAGGGGGCGCCGGGGAGCTGTTTTTT.

The chain is built from TRBV29-1 and TRBJ1-2; TRBD1 aligns across 11 bases. Losses at the gene ends were 7 bases for V and 7 bases for J; bases not matched to a gene: 5. This CDR3 spans 12 amino acids. The germline CDR1 and CDR2 sequences are SQVTM and ANQGSEA. CDR3 nucleotide sequence: TGCAGCGGAGGACAGGGGGCTTTTGGCTACACCTTC. Its translation is CSGGQGAFGYTF.

The chain employs TRBV5-1 and TRBJ1-1; 7 bases fit TRBD1. From germline, CDR1 is SGHRS and CDR2 YFSETQ. The CDR3 is 12 residues long. Trimming at V came to 4 bases and at J to 7 bases, leaving 4 bases not matched to a gene. This CDR3 is CASSTGQDEAFF. In nucleotides, the CDR3 is TGCGCCAGCAGCACAGGACAGGATGAAGCTTTCTTT. The full variable domain, its missing parts supplied by reference TRBV5-1 and TRBJ1-1, is KAGVTQTPRYLIKTRGQQVTLSCSPISGHRSVSWYQQTPGQGLQFLFEYFSETQRNKGNFPGRFSGRQFSNSRSEMNVSTLELGDSALYLCASSTGQDEAFFGQGTRLTVV.

V usage is TRBV27 and J usage is TRBJ2-7, with D tentatively TRBD2 (5 bases). V lost 5 bases and J 1 base, leaving 12 bases between the germline ends. The CDR3 length is 14 residues. Germline assignment: CDR1 MNHEY and CDR2 SMNVEV (reference sequence). CDR3 bases: TGTGCCAGCAGTCGCGGACTGGGGTCCTACGAGCAGTACTTC. Amino acid sequence: CASSRGLGSYEQYF.

There are a few counts of this clone. The V and J genes are TRBV28 and TRBJ2-1; maybe TRBD2 (6 bases). Trimming cost V 3 bases and J 2 bases, with 14 bases left between them. The CDR3 runs to 16 residues. Germline CDR1 reads MDHEN; CDR2 reads SYDVKM. This chain's CDR3 is CASSLVGGIAYNEQFF. The CDR3 DNA follows: TGTGCCAGCAGTTTGGTCGGCGGGATCGCCTACAATGAGCAGTTCTTC.

The chain combines TRBV5-1 with TRBJ2-2; possible D gene TRBD2, 5 bases. The CDR3 is made up of 14 amino acids. V was trimmed by 0 bases and J by 4 bases, leaving 7 bases between them. Germline-derived CDR1 and CDR2 are SGHRS and YFSETQ. CDR3 residues: CASSLGEITGELFF. The CDR3 DNA reads TGCGCCAGCAGCTTGGGGGAGATCACCGGGGAGCTGTTTTTT.

The chain joins TRBV5-1 to TRBJ1-2, with a possible D match to TRBD1 (5 bases). This CDR3 spans 16 amino acids. V was trimmed by 4 bases and J by 0 bases, leaving 16 bases between them. Germline CDR1 SGHRS, CDR2 YFSETQ. This CDR3 reads CASSGGTSSPNYGYTF. The CDR3 DNA reads TGCGCCAGCAGCGGCGGGACTTCTAGTCCTAACTATGGCTACACCTTC.

V and J are TRBV9 and TRBJ2-2, with D unresolved. The V end was cut by 1 base, the J end by 4 bases, with 5 bases between. Germline CDR1 reads SGDLS; CDR2 reads YYNGEE. The CDR3 runs to 13 residues. The CDR3 DNA reads TGTGCCAGCAGCGTATCGTTCACCGGGGAGCTGTTTTTT. Residues: CASSVSFTGELFF.

The rearrangement uses TRBV28 and TRBJ2-1, with D uncertain. Germline assignment: CDR1 MDHEN and CDR2 SYDVKM. V gave up 6 bases and J gave up 5 bases, with 20 bases separating them. This CDR3 has 16 residues. The CDR3 reads CASSSVSYRQHNEQFF. The CDR3 bases are TGTGCCAGCAGCTCCGTGTCCTACCGCCAACACAATGAGCAGTTCTTC.

This clone was seen once. This chain links TRBV28 with TRBJ2-5; the D gene is possibly TRBD1 (5 bases). The V gene lost 8 bases and the J gene lost 3 bases, with 13 bases spanning the gap. CDR3 length equals 13 residues. Germline values: CDR1 MDHEN, CDR2 SYDVKM. The CDR3 loop reads CASETGLEETQYF. In nucleotides, the CDR3 is TGTGCCAGCGAAACAGGTCTGGAAGAGACCCAGTACTTC.

This chain links TRBV19 with TRBJ2-1; 7 bases map to TRBD1. The V gene end was trimmed by 3 bases and the J gene end by 9 bases; junction bases not matched to a gene: 11. The germline V gene has CDR1 LNHDA and CDR2 SQIVND (reference sequence). The CDR3 is made up of 15 amino acids. The CDR3 region is CASSIRTGAPTEQFF. As DNA, the CDR3 is TGTGCCAGTAGTATTCGGACAGGTGCCCCCACTGAGCAGTTCTTC.

V and J are TRBV7-6 and TRBJ2-6, with 7 bases matching TRBD1. Trimming at V came to 5 bases and at J to 2 bases, leaving 9 bases not matched to a gene. The germline gives CDR1 SGHVS, CDR2 FNYEAQ. The CDR3 length is 17 residues. The CDR3 bases are TGTGCCAGCAGCCCCCGGACAGGTCCCACTGGGGCCAACGTCCTGACTTTC. It translates to CASSPRTGPTGANVLTF.

This rearrangement joins TRBV6-4 to TRBJ1-6, with D perhaps matching TRBD1 (6 bases). The CDR3 covers 17 residues. The germline CDR1 and CDR2 sequences are MRHNA and SNTAGT. Trimming removed 5 bases at V and 5 bases at J, with 19 bases between. CDR3 region: CASSSRAGRGDNSPLHF. CDR3 sequence (DNA): TGTGCCAGCAGTTCCCGGGCGGGCAGGGGAGATAATTCACCCCTCCACTTT.

This clone occurred once. The V and J genes are TRBV9 and TRBJ2-7; 11 bases match TRBD2. The CDR3 covers 15 residues. After removal of 5 bases from V and 2 bases from J, the junction contained 6 bases not matched to a gene. Germline V gene data show CDR1 as SGDLS and CDR2 as YYNGEE. DNA for the CDR3: TGTGCCAGCAGTGCTACTAGCGGGGGAGCCTACGAGCAGTACTTC. Protein product: CASSATSGGAYEQYF.

The CDR3 loop reads CAIRVESFGGTEAFF. CDR3 DNA sequence: TGTGCCATCAGAGTTGAGAGTTTCGGAGGCACTGAAGCTTTCTTT. V is TRBV10-3 and J is TRBJ1-1; no firm D call. The V and J ends lost 6 bases and 4 bases respectively, with 18 bases between them. The germline gives CDR1 ENHRY, CDR2 SYGVKD. The CDR3 is made up of 15 amino acids.